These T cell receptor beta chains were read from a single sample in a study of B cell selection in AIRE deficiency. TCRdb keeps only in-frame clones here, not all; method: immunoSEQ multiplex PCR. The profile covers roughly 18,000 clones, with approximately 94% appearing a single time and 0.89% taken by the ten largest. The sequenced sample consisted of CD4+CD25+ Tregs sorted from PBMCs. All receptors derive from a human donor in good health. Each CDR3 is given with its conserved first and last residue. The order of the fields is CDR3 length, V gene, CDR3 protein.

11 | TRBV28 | CASSLVEPQHF
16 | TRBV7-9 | CASHLGVHANTGELFF
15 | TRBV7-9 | CASSPRLAQHYEQYF
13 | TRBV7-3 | CASSLLMKGEQFF
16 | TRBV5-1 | CASSSGLAGVGNEQFF
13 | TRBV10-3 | CASTGGFTDTQYF
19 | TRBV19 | CASSIGYRGTEISNYGYTF
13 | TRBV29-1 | CSVRGQGVREQYF
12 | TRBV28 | CASSLSYNEQFF
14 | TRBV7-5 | CARSLAARGKTLHF
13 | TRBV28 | CAVSGSWTGELFF
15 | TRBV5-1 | CASSLAGRAHNEQFF
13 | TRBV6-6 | CASRVGYERGYTF
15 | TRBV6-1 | CASRERGQFNQPQHF
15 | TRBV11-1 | CASSGGRRSTDTQYF
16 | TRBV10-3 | CAISDRQGRTNYGYTF
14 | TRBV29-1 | CSVIPSGSYNEQFF
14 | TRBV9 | CASSAGLLRTEAFF
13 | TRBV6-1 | CASRPYRNTEAFF
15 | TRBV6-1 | CASSERPGLIGELFF
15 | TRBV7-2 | CASSYLSGRAWEQFF
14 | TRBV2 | CASSEKRERNEQYF
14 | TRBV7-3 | CASSKDRGYNEQFF
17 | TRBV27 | CASSRQRGDRGHQPQHF
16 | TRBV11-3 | CASSSRLVGSLDTQYF
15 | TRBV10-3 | CAISVKGSVADTQYF
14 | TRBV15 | CATSDGGLTDTQYF
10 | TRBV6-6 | CASTDTEAFF
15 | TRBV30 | CAWRPRALLFYGYTF
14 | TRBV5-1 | CASSLDRGNEKLFF
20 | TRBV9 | CASSVSPYTSGRAVRYEQFF
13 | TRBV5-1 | CASRVPYGETQYF
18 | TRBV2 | CASNHRRVGSPPGQPQHF
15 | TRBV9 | CASSVAGHRQETQYF
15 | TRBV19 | CASRGRTSGANVLTF
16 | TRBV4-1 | CASSQAPSGRVYEQYF
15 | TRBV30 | CAWTNRQYLPTTQYF
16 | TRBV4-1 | CASSQILTGATYEQYF
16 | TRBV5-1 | CASSWGQYANTGELFF
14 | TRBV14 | CASSRQGARNEQYF
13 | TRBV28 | CASSRGQGRSYTF
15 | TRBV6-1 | CATYRQLGDNSPLHF
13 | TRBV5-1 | CASSLTVQETQYF